The text below deals with one T cell receptor beta chain. What it binds is not known. The record originates from a study of cytomegalovirus exposure and HLA in healthy donors. Study in general: A previous analysis identified around 120 million unique TCR beta sequences derived from 180 million or so T cells. An early release of data contained 75 million to 90 million unique TCRs, which came from HLA-typed donors. Study-wide results and limits: Relative to equally common others, HLA-associated TCR beta chains showed greater clonal expansion in a later analysis.

The PCR employed 60 Vbeta primers together with 13 Jbeta primers. Under the authors' procedure: Later analysis identified tens of millions of unique TCR beta chains, 9 million to 12 million shared. The repertoire was sequenced with immunoSEQ multiplex PCR; TCRdb's copy has only in-frame clones and lacks some. From that table come the V and J calls and clone size; the DNA was used to work out D and trimming. The data show 210,000 or so clones, with 80% to 90% seen just once and 0.2% to 0.3% held by the top ten. The germline gives CDR1 MNHNY, CDR2 SVGAGI (reference sequence). With V trimmed by 6 bases and J by 5 bases, 9 bases remained unmatched. The CDR3 spans 14 residues.

The genes are TRBV6-6 and TRBJ2-7; 8 nucleotides align to TRBD1. Sequencing used PBMCs. The TCR comes from a girl aged 2-10 years in good health and CMV-seronegative. This CDR3 is CASSSRTGPNEQYF. In DNA, the CDR3 is TGTGCCAGCAGCTCCAGGACAGGGCCAAACGAGCAGTACTTC.